The T cell receptor (beta chain) under discussion was sequenced for a study of blood T cell repertoires in COVID-19 (dated by TCRdb to 2019 to 2021). About the investigation overall: Samples covering the acute and convalescent phases of COVID-19 were provided by collaborators in the United States, Italy and Spain. The samples were drawn from two sources: the first 160 participants of the ongoing ImmuneRACE study, and over 950 subjects contributed by 6 global collaborators. Subjects who had been exposed to COVID-19, were actively infected with it, or had recovered from it provided the deeply sampled blood TCRbeta repertoires that made up the dataset. The material from the prospective study consisted of cDNA or gDNA derived from T cells, B-cell-depleted T cells, or PBMCs. The repertoires were released in a freely available public database intended as a resource for research on the immune response to SARS-CoV-2. Where HLA class I and class II types were available, the types were taken from metadata supplied by the sample provider, not from assay-based typing. The sample metadata nearly always contained a de-identified subject ID, COVID-19 status, age in years and sex. The investigation overall reported the following: The amount of clinical and demographic metadata varied by source and participant and was provided uncurated.

TCRbeta CDR3 regions were amplified from genomic DNA by means of the immunoSEQ Assay, a bias-controlled multiplex PCR. In the paper's pipeline: Within the assay, amplification of reference gene primers was used to estimate how many nucleated cells each sample contained. Sequence reads were collapsed and filtered to measure the absolute abundance of every unique TCRbeta CDR3 rearrangement. For each sample, productive Simpson clonality was calculated as the square root of Simpson's diversity index over productive rearrangements. The source is immuneACCESS, and TCRdb retained only in-frame sequences with V and J called. Part of the clones is not carried over; for the studies checked, unresolved V genes explain less than half of this, and the remainder is unexplained. The D gene and trimming were derived from the DNA, and the V and J assignments and clone size from that table. Counted in this sample were about 150,000 clones; approximately 83% of them appeared once. The ten largest clones take up 9% to 14% of the sample.

At one collaborating source in Seattle, patients were enrolled during active infection and were followed longitudinally through the course of disease. Whole blood was collected in K2EDTA tubes by collaborating institutions according to the institutions' own protocols. Collaborator samples were shipped for TCRbeta analysis as frozen whole blood, isolated PBMCs, or DNA extracted from either sample type. In regard to this clone: Its antigen target is currently unknown. Base qualities are not provided; no much larger clone lies one nucleotide away.

CDR1 and CDR2, looked up from the germline V gene (reference sequence), are LGHDT and YNNKEL. Counted from cysteine to phenylalanine, this CDR3 has 15 amino acids. Only the CDR3 part of the read is kept: 45 bases, read in frame from the first base. V loses 3 bases, J loses 5 bases, and the germline ends lie 16 bases apart. The clonotype was recovered from a woman between 55 and 75 years old with COVID-19, enrolled during active disease. The rearranged chain carries TRBV3-1 (or the pseudogene TRBV3-2) and TRBJ1-2; TRBD1 is a possible D gene, resting on 5 matching bases. Material for sequencing was peripheral blood. The nucleotides read TGTGCCAGCAGCCAGCCAAGGCAGGGCTGGTATGGCTACACCTTC. This translates into CASSQPRQGWYGYTF.